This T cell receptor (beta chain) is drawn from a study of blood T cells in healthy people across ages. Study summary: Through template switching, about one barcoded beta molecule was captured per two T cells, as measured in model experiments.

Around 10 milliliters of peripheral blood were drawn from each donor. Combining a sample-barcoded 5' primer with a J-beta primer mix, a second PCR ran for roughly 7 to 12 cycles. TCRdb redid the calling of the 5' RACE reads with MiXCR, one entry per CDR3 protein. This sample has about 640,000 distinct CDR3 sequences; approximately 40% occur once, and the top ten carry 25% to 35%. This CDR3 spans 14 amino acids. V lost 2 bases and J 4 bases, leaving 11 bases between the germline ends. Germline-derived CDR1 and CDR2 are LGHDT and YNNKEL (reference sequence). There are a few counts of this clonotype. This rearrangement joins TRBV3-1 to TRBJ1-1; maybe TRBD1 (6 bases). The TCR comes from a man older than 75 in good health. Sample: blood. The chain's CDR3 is CASSQQGRFTEAFF. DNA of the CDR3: TGTGCCAGCAGCCAACAGGGGAGGTTCACTGAAGCTTTCTTT.